This T cell receptor beta chain was found in a study of T cell clusters in autoimmune cytopenias. One tube held mixed TRB-A and TRB-B primer pools for touch-down PCR. Reanalyzing the multiplex PCR reads, TCRdb keeps one entry per CDR3 protein, without DNA. The listing contains some 4,600 distinct CDR3 sequences. CDR3 size: 15 residues. CDR1 GTSNPN and CDR2 SVGIG come from the germline V gene (reference sequence). TRB amplification used roughly 250 ng of peripheral blood genomic DNA. This sample was shared with a second study, whose subject was T cell repertoires in aging, cancer and after chemotherapy. From that report: Healthy donor repertoires were recorded over several months to years and showed clear clonal overlap. In healthy donors, age-related TCR diversity loss mainly reflected lost richness.

The genes are TRBV30 and TRBJ2-2; TCRdb indicates TRBD1, and absent DNA this call remains unverified. The clonotype comes from a human donor in good health. The source material was peripheral blood. CDR3 sequence: CARKGAGINTGELFF.